This is a list of T cell receptor beta chains from one sample in a study of graft-versus-host responses after intestinal transplantation. Assay: immunoSEQ multiplex PCR; the TCRdb copy retains only in-frame clones and omits some. The table includes around 99,000 clones, around 90% detected once. These receptors' antigens are unknown. The sequencing used unstimulated CD4+ T cells sorted from spleen or lymph node cells, collected before transplant. The receptors here all came from a human donor who was the organ donor for an intestinal transplant. Both conserved end residues are part of each CDR3. Each record gives: V gene, clone size, J gene, D gene, CDR3 DNA, CDR3 protein. D genes are given only for firm matches. Size values are once, few and many counts, or a class for expanded clones, and some rows have none.

>TRBV6-8|.|TRBJ2-1|TRBD1
TGTGCCAGCAGTACGGACAGGGTCCATGAGCAGTTCTTC
CASSTDRVHEQFF
>TRBV7-2|once|TRBJ2-7|TRBD2
TGTGCCAGCAGCCGGAGGAGTCCCGCCGGGACTAGCGGGGGTGTAGAGCAGTACTTC
CASSRRSPAGTSGGVEQYF
>TRBV5-5|.|TRBJ2-6|TRBD2
TGTGCCAGCAGCTTGTCGAGCGGGACTGGGGCCAACGTCCTGACTTTC
CASSLSSGTGANVLTF
>TRBV19|.|TRBJ2-2|TRBD1
TGTGCCAGTAGTATACACAGGGGGTTCACCGGGGAGCTGTTTTTT
CASSIHRGFTGELFF
>TRBV6-5|.|TRBJ1-6|.
TGTGCCAGCAGTTACTCAGGGGGCTCCTATAATTCACCCCTCCACTTT
CASSYSGGSYNSPLHF
>TRBV11-2|.|TRBJ2-7|.
TGTGCCAGCAGCACGGAATCATCACTCTACGAGCAGTACTTC
CASSTESSLYEQYF
>TRBV19|.|TRBJ1-5|TRBD1
TGTGCCAGTAGTGTAGACAGGGTGGGACCGCCCCAGCATTTT
CASSVDRVGPPQHF
>TRBV6-5|.|TRBJ1-6|TRBD1
TGTGCCAGCAGTCTCTCCCCACAGGGGCATTCACCCCTCCACTTT
CASSLSPQGHSPLHF
>TRBV2|.|TRBJ1-2|TRBD1
TGTGCCAGCAGTTCCGGACAGGGGGCGGACGGCTACACCTTC
CASSSGQGADGYTF
>TRBV14|.|TRBJ2-7|TRBD2
TGTGCCAGCAGCCCCTACCCGGGGGGCGAGCAGTACTTC
CASSPYPGGEQYF
>TRBV11-3|.|TRBJ2-7|.
TGTGCCAGCAGCTTAGGACCTAGCGCGAGCTACGAGCAGTACTTC
CASSLGPSASYEQYF
>TRBV4-2|.|TRBJ2-3|TRBD2
TGTGCCAGCAGCCCGGGTGTAGGCGCTAGCGGGAGAATAGATACGCAGTATTTT
CASSPGVGASGRIDTQYF
>TRBV5-1|.|TRBJ2-5|.
TGCGCCAGCAGCTCGAGGGGCCAAGAGACCCAGTACTTC
CASSSRGQETQYF
>TRBV5-4|.|TRBJ1-1|TRBD1
TGTGCCAGCAGCTTGGCCCGGGACAGGGAAGCTTTCTTT
CASSLARDREAFF
>TRBV5-1|.|TRBJ2-7|.
TGCGCCAGCAGCTTAGTAGTTGGGAGCTACGAGCAGTACTTC
CASSLVVGSYEQYF
>TRBV5-5|.|TRBJ1-1|TRBD1
TGTGCCAGCAGTTTTGACAGGGAGAAAGCTTTCTTT
CASSFDREKAFF
>TRBV19|.|TRBJ1-4|TRBD1
TGTGCCAGCACCGACAGGGGCTTAAGAACTAATGAAAAACTGTTTTTT
CASTDRGLRTNEKLFF
>TRBV10-3|.|TRBJ1-4|TRBD1
TGTGCCATCTCAAGGGGGCAAAATGAAAAACTGTTTTTT
CAISRGQNEKLFF
>TRBV2|.|TRBJ2-2|TRBD1
TGTGCCAGCAGGCGACAGGGTGGAGGGGAGCTGTTTTTT
CASRRQGGGELFF
>TRBV5-1|.|TRBJ2-1|.
TGCGCCAGCAGCTTGGTGGCGGGGGCGTACAATGAGCAGTTCTTC
CASSLVAGAYNEQFF
>TRBV2|.|TRBJ2-1|.
TGTGCCAGCAGTGGGGCGAATGAGCAGTTCTTC
CASSGANEQFF
>TRBV18|.|TRBJ2-7|.
TGTGCCAGCTCACGGGCGGATTCCTACGAGCAGTACTTC
CASSRADSYEQYF
>TRBV5-4|.|TRBJ2-3|.
TGTGCCAGCAGCTGGCGACAGCTACACACAGATACGCAGTATTTT
CASSWRQLHTDTQYF
>TRBV11-2|.|TRBJ2-7|.
TGTGCCAGCAGCATTATAGAAATCAGGGGCTACGAGCAGTACTTC
CASSIIEIRGYEQYF
>TRBV6-6|.|TRBJ2-1|.
TGTGCCACCAAAGACAGAGACAATGAGCAGTTCTTC
CATKDRDNEQFF
>TRBV2|.|TRBJ1-6|.
TGTGCCAGTGGTCATTCACCCCTCCACTTT
CASGHSPLHF
>TRBV5-6|.|TRBJ1-2|.
TGTGCCAGCAGCTTCGCCCGGGGCTATGGCTACACCTTC
CASSFARGYGYTF
>TRBV10-2|once|TRBJ1-3|.
TGCGCCAGCAGTGTGGAGACAAGAGGAAACACCATATATTTT
CASSVETRGNTIYF
>TRBV6-5|.|TRBJ2-7|.
TGTGCCAGCAGTGAAGTGAAGTCCGAGCAGTACTTC
CASSEVKSEQYF
>TRBV6-5|.|TRBJ1-2|TRBD1
TGTGCCAGCAGTTCCGGACAGGGGAGAGGCTACACCTTC
CASSSGQGRGYTF
>TRBV9|.|TRBJ1-1|.
TGTGCCAGCAGCGCACAGGGAAACACTGAAGCTTTCTTT
CASSAQGNTEAFF
>TRBV29-1|.|TRBJ1-5|.
TGCAGCGTTTGGGACGGTTATAGCAATCAGCCCCAGCATTTT
CSVWDGYSNQPQHF
>TRBV6-1|.|TRBJ1-2|TRBD1
TGTGCCAGCAGTAGACAGGGTCACTATGGCTACACCTTC
CASSRQGHYGYTF
>TRBV7-9|.|TRBJ1-2|TRBD1
TGTGCCAGCAGCTCCACAGGGGGCGCCTATGGCTACACCTTC
CASSSTGGAYGYTF
>TRBV9|.|TRBJ2-2|TRBD2
TGTGCCAGCAGCCTCGCCACAGCGGGAGTCGCCGGGGAGCTGTTTTTT
CASSLATAGVAGELFF